The TCR beta chain under discussion was sequenced for a study of blood T cells in healthy people across ages. Study conclusions and caveats: A roughly linear age-dependent decrease characterized TCR beta diversity per million T cells.

Through a sample-barcoded 5' primer and a J-beta primer mix, a second PCR was run for roughly 6 to 11 cycles. Every cDNA was tagged by a template-switch adaptor with 12 random nucleotides. Paired-end reads containing CDR3 totaled no fewer than 2.5 million for each sample. In TCRdb, the 5' RACE reads were re-called with MiXCR into one record per CDR3 protein. This sample has roughly 860,000 distinct CDR3 sequences, with 62% found just once. The CDR3 runs 16 residues. Germline values: CDR1 MGHRA, CDR2 YSYEKL. Trimming stripped 0 bases from V and 2 bases from J, with 14 bases between. For this clonotype: The antigen remains unidentified.

Isolated PBMCs totaled at least 7 million in each sample. The genes are TRBV4-1 and TRBJ2-7; unclear D gene. The sequence came from a man aged 25-40 years in good health. Sequencing was done on a sample of blood. Here the CDR3 reads CASSQESLLSTYEQYF. The CDR3 coding sequence is TGCGCCAGCAGCCAAGAATCGCTGCTATCTACCTACGAGCAGTACTTC.